The clone carrying this T cell receptor (beta chain) was seen only a few times. These data come from a study of cytomegalovirus exposure and HLA in healthy donors. The PCR contained 60 Vbeta and 13 Jbeta primers. The table came from immunoSEQ multiplex PCR; TCRdb's copy has only in-frame clones and leaves some out. The table shows about 130,000 clones, with more than 8% occurring only once. CDR3 size: 14 residues. From germline, CDR1 is MDHEN and CDR2 SYDVKM. V was pared by 1 base and J by 4 bases, with 10 bases between. The TCR sequence derives from a middle-aged man in good health and CMV-seronegative. Sequencing was carried out using PBMCs. This sequence joins TRBV28 and TRBJ1-2; no definite D call. Here the CDR3 reads CASSLFGVTYGYTF. In DNA, the CDR3 is TGTGCCAGCAGTTTATTCGGGGTCACCTATGGCTACACCTTC.